This T cell receptor beta chain comes out of a study of glioma-infiltrating T cells. Background on the study: Presurgical dexamethasone in glioma patients lasted six or fewer days.

Of note for this clonotype: Antigen unknown.

Using RNA template, CDR3s of TCR alpha and beta were amplified with iRepertoire arm-PCR. MiXCR, applied by TCRdb to the multiplex PCR reads, yields one record per CDR3 protein. This table has a few hundred thousand distinct CDR3 sequences, roughly two fifths appearing once. General observations from the study: Tissue-blood divergence was below expectation in non-neoplastic patients, above in gliomas.

This receptor was obtained from a human donor with low-grade glioma or glioblastoma, undergoing nonglioma brain surgery, or in good health (not recorded which). Material: glioma tissue, nonneoplastic brain tissue, or PBMCs (not recorded which).

CDR3 nucleotides: TGCGCCAGCAGCCTGGACAGTCATACTGAAGCTTTCTTT. The encoded protein is CASSLDSHTEAFF. The gene calls are TRBV4-1 and TRBJ1-1; possible D gene TRBD1, 6 bases. The CDR3 runs 13 residues. In germline, CDR1 is MGHRA, CDR2 YSYEKL. V was pared by 4 bases and J by 5 bases, with 11 bases between.